Presented here are 6 T cell receptor beta chains from one specimen sequenced in a study of cytotoxic CD8 clonotypes in ibrutinib-treated CLL. This table comes from immunoSEQ multiplex PCR, and its TCRdb copy is limited to in-frame clones, with some not included. The table records some 85,000 clones, over 60% of them present only once. Sequencing was performed on PBMCs, taken after 24 months of ibrutinib treatment. Receptors were obtained from a human donor with chronic lymphocytic leukemia.

The chain employs TRBV28 and TRBJ1-2; possible D gene TRBD1, 5 bases. Germline CDR1 is MDHEN and CDR2 is SYDVKM. CDR3 length equals 15 residues. V was pared by 7 bases and J by 4 bases, with 19 bases between. The CDR3 DNA sequence: TGTGCCAGCATCGGGCAGGGCCGAAATATCTATGGCTACACCTTC. Translated: CASIGQGRNIYGYTF.

The CDR3 is CASSPATSGSLTGELFF. For the CDR3, the DNA is TGTGCCAGCTCACCCGCGACTAGCGGGAGCTTAACCGGGGAGCTGTTTTTT. The chain employs TRBV18 and TRBJ2-2, with TRBD2 matching 12 bases. The germline CDR1 and CDR2 sequences are KGHSH and LQKENI. Trimming at V came to 3 bases and at J to 5 bases, leaving 7 bases not matched to a gene. The CDR3 runs to 17 residues.

The chain joins TRBV6-1 to TRBJ2-3; TRBD2 matches at 8 bases. In germline, CDR1 is MNHNS, CDR2 SASEGT. After removal of 1 base from V and 6 bases from J, the junction contained 9 bases not matched to a gene. This CDR3 has 16 amino acids. The CDR3 region is CASSEGWGTSRDTQYF. The CDR3 DNA is TGTGCCAGCAGTGAAGGCTGGGGGACTAGTCGCGATACGCAGTATTTT.

The rearrangement joins TRBV29-1 to TRBJ2-7, with D hard to call. Germline V lookup: CDR1 SQVTM, CDR2 ANQGSEA. V gave up 4 bases and J gave up 4 bases, with 11 bases separating them. The CDR3 contains 12 residues. The CDR3 DNA reads TGCAGCGTTGCGAGCTATCGGTACGAGCAGTACTTC. Protein: CSVASYRYEQYF.

This chain links TRBV15 with TRBJ1-6, with 9 bases identical to TRBD1. Germline assignment: CDR1 LNHNV and CDR2 YYDKDF (reference sequence). The CDR3 extends over 19 amino acids. The ends lost 1 base at V and 1 base at J; junction bases unmatched: 8. This CDR3 reads CATSRGATGGGSYNSPLHF. CDR3 in DNA: TGTGCCACCAGCAGAGGCGCGACAGGGGGTGGTTCCTATAATTCACCCCTCCACTTT.

The V gene is TRBV2, the J gene TRBJ1-5; D uncertain. Germline lookup yields CDR1 SNHLY and CDR2 FYNNEI. V dropped 6 bases and J dropped 4 bases, with 13 bases sitting between them. This CDR3 region has 14 residues. The CDR3 DNA is TGTGCCAGCAGCCTTGGGGTTCGGAATCAGCCCCAGCATTTT. Its translation: CASSLGVRNQPQHF.